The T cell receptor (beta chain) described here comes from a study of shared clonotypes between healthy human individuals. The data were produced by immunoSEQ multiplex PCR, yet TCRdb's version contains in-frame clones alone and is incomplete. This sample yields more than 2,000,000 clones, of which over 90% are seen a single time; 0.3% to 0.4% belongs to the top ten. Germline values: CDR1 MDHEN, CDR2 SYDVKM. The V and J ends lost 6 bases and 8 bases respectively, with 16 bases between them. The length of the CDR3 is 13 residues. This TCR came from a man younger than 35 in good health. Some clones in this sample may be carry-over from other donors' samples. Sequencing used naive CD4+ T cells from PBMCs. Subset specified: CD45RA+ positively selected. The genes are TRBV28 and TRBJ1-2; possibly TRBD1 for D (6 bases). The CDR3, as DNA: TGTGCCAGCAGATTCCGACAGGCTGTGGGCTACACCTTC. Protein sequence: CASRFRQAVGYTF.